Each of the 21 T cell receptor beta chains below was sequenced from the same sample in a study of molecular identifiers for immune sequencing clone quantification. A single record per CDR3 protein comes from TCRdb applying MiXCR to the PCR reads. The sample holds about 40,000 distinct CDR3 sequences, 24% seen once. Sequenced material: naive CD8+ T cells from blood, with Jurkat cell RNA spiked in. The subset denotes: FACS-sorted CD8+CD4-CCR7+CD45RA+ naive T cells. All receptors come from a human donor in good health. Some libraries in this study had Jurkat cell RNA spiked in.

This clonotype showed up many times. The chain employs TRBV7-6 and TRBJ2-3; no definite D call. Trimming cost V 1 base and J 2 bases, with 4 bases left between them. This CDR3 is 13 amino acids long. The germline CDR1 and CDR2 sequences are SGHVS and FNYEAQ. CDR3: CASSLGTTDTQYF. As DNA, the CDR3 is TGTGCCAGCAGCTTAGGGACCACAGATACGCAGTATTTT.

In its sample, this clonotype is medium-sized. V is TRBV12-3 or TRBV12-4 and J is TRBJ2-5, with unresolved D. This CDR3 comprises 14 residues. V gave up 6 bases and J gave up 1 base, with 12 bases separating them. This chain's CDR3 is CASSPDRAQETQYF. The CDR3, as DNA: TGTGCCAGCAGCCCCGACCGGGCCCAAGAGACCCAGTACTTC.

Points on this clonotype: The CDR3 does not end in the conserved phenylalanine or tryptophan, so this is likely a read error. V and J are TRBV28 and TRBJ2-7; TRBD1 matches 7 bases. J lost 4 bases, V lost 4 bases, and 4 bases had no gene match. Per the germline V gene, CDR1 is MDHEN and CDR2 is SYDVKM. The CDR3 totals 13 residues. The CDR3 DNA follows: TGTGCCAGCAGTTACAGGGGCTTATACGAGCAGTACTTA. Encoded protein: CASSYRGLYEQYL.

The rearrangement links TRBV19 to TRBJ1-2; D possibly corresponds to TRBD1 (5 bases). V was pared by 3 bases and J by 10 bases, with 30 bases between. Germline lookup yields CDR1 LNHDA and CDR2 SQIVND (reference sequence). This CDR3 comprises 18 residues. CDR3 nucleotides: TGTGCCAGTAGTATGGAGGCCCTGGGACCAGGTTGGCTTGATCACTACACCTTC. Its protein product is CASSMEALGPGWLDHYTF.

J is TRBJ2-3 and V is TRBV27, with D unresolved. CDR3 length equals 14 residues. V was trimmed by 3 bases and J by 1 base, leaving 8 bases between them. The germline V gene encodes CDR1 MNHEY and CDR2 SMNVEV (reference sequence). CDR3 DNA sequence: TGTGCCAGCAGTTTCTTGGCCGGCACAGATACGCAGTATTTT. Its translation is CASSFLAGTDTQYF.

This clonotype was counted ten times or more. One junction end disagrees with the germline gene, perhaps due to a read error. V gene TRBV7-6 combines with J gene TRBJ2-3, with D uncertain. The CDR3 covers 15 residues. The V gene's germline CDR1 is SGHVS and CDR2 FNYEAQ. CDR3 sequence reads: CATSHGPEDTDTQYF. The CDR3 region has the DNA TGTGCCACCAGCCACGGGCCCGAAGATACAGATACGCAGTATTTT.

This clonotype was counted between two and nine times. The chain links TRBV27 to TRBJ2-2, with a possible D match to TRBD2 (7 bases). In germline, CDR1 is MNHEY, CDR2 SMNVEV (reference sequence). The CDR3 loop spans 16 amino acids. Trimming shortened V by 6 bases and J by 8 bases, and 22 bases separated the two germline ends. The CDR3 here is CASRQMLQGGSGELFF. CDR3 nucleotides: TGTGCCAGCAGACAAATGTTACAGGGAGGGTCGGGGGAGCTGTTTTTT.

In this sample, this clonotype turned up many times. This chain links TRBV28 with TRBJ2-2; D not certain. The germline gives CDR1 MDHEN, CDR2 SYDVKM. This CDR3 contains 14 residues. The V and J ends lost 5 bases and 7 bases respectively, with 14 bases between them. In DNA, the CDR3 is TGTGCCAGCAGTCCCCTCACGACGGGCGGGGAGCTGTTTTTT. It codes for CASSPLTTGGELFF.

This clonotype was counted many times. CDR3: CASSSVGYEQYF. The CDR3, as DNA: TGTGCCAGCAGTTCCGTGGGCTACGAGCAGTACTTC. The rearrangement joins TRBV6-2 or TRBV6-3 to TRBJ2-7; no clear D. The CDR3 has 12 residues. Germline assignment: CDR1 MNHEY and CDR2 SVGEGT. V was clipped by 4 bases and J by 3 bases, with 7 bases between them.

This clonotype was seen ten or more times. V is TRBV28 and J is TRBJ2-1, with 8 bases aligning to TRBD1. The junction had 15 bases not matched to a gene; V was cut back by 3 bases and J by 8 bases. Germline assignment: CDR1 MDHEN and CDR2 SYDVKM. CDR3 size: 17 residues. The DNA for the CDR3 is TGTGCCAGCAGTTTCGAGTCCCGGGACAGGTTTTTCTATGAGCAGTTCTTC. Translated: CASSFESRDRFFYEQFF.

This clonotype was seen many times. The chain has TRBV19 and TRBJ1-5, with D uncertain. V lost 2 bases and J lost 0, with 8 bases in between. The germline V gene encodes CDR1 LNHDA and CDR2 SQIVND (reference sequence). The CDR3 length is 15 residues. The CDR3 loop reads CASSIFSYSNQPQHF. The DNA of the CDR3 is TGTGCCAGTAGTATATTCTCCTATAGCAATCAGCCCCAGCATTTT. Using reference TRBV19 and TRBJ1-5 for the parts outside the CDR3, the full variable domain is DGGITQSPKYLFRKEGQNVTLSCEQNLNHDAMYWYRQDPGQGLRLIYYSQIVNDFQKGDIAEGYSVSREKKESFPLTVTSAQKNPTAFYLCASSIFSYSNQPQHFGDGTRLSIL.

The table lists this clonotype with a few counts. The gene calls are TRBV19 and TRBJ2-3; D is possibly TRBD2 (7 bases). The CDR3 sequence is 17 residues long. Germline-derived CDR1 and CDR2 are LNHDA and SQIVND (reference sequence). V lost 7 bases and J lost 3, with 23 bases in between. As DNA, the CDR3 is TGTGCCAGTACCAACCTAGGGGGGGAGGGCCCTACAGATACGCAGTATTTT. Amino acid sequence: CASTNLGGEGPTDTQYF.

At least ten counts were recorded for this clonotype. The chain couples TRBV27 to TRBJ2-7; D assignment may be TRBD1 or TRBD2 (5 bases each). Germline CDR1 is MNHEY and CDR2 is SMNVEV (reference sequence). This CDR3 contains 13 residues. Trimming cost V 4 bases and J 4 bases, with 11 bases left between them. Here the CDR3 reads CASSYRDGYEQYF. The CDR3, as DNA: TGTGCCAGCAGTTACCGGGACGGATACGAGCAGTACTTC.

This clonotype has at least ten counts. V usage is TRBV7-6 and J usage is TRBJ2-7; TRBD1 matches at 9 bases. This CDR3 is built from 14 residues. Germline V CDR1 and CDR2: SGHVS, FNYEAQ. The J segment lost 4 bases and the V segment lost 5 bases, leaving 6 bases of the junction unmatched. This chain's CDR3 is CASSPGTGLYEQYF. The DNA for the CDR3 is TGTGCCAGCAGCCCGGGGACAGGGTTATACGAGCAGTACTTC.

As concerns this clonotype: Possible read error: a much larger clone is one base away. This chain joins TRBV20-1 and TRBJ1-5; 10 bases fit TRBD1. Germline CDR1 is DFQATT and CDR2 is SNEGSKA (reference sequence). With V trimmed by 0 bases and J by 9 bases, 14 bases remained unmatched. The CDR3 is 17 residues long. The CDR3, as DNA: TGCAGTGCTAGAGAGGGACAGGGGCCCAGCGGACGTCTGCCCCAGCATTTT. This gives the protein CSAREGQGPSGRLPQHF.

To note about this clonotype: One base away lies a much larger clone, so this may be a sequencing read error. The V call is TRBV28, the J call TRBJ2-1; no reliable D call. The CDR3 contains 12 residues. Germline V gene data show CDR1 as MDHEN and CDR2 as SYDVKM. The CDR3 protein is CASSPASNEQSF. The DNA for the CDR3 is TGTGCCAGCAGCCCTGCCAGCAATGAGCAGTCCTTC.

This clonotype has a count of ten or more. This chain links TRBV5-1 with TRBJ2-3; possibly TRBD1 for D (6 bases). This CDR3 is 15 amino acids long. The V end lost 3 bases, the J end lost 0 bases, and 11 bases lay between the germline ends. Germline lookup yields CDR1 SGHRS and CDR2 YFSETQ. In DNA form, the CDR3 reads TGCGCCAGCAGCTCCGGACAGTCTAGCACAGATACGCAGTATTTT. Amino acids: CASSSGQSSTDTQYF.

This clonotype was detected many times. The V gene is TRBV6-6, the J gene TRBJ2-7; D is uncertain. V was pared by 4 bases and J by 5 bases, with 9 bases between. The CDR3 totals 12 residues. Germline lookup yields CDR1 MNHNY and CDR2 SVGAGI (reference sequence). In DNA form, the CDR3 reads TGTGCCAGCAGTTCATCCCCCCACGAGCAGTACTTC. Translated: CASSSSPHEQYF.

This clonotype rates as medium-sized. DNA for the CDR3: TGTGCCAGCAGCTGGGGGGACAGGGTCATAAGCACAGATACGCAGTATTTT. Protein product: CASSWGDRVISTDTQYF. The chain combines TRBV5-8 with TRBJ2-3, with TRBD1 identical over 9 bases. J lost 0 bases, V lost 3 bases, and 8 bases had no gene match. This CDR3 comprises 17 residues. Germline assignment: CDR1 SGHTS and CDR2 YDEGEE.

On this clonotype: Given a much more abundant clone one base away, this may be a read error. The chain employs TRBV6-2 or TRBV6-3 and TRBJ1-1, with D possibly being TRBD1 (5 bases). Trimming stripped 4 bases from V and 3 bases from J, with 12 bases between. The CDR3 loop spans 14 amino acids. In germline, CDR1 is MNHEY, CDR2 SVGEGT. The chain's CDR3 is CASSSGLQDTEAFF. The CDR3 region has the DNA TGTGCCAGCAGTTCCGGGTTACAGGACACTGAAGCTTTCTTT.

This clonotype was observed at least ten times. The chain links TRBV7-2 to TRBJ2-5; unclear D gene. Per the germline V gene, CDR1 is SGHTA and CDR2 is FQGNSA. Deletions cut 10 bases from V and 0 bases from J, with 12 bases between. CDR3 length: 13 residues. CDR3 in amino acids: CATQERYQETQYF. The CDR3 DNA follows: TGTGCCACACAAGAGAGGTACCAAGAGACCCAGTACTTC.